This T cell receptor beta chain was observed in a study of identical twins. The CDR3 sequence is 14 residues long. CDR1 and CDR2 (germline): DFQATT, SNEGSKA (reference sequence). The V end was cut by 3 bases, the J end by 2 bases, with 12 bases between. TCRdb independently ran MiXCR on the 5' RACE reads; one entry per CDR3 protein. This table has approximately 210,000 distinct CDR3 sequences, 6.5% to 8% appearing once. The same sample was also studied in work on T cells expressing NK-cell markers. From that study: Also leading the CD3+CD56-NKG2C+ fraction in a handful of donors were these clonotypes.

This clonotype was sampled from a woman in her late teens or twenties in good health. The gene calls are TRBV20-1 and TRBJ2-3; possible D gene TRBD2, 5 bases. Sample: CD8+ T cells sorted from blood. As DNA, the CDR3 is TGCAGTGCTAGTGGAGCGGAAGCCACAGATACGCAGTATTTT. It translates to CSASGAEATDTQYF.